The 15 T cell receptor beta chains presented below share a single source sample, sequenced in a study of control samples from healthy donors and cancer patients (dated by TCRdb to 2018 to 2021). Library method: the immunoSEQ multiplex PCR assay. TCRdb took this table from immuneACCESS and kept in-frame rearrangements with V and J called. Such tables lack part of the clones; where checked against another copy, unresolved V genes explain under half of the gap, and the rest is unexplained. The sample profile shows around 75,000 clones; roughly 92% of them were found once. The ten most abundant clones make up about 5% of the sample. Material for sequencing was blood. The receptors were sampled from a woman aged 55-69 years in good health.

This rearrangement joins TRBV6-5 to TRBJ2-1; maybe TRBD2 (5 bases). V was pared by 3 bases and J by 7 bases, with 13 bases between. CDR3 length: 14 residues. Germline V gives CDR1 MNHEY, CDR2 SVGAGI. The CDR3 DNA follows: TGTGCCAGCAGTTATATTGGACGGGAAAATGAGCAGTTCTTC. Translation gives CASSYIGRENEQFF.

V gene TRBV10-2 combines with J gene TRBJ2-1, with D uncertain. Trimming stripped 5 bases from V and 8 bases from J, with 13 bases between. The CDR3 has 13 amino acids. Germline V gene lookup returns CDR1 WSHSY and CDR2 SAAADI. This chain's CDR3 is CASSNLRGDEQFF. The CDR3, as DNA: TGCGCCAGCAGTAACCTCCGAGGCGATGAGCAGTTCTTC.

This clone showed up just once. This rearrangement joins TRBV11-2 to TRBJ1-2; D might be TRBD1 (5 bases). The CDR3 length is 13 residues. CDR1 and CDR2 from the germline V gene are SGHAT and FQNNGV. V lost 0 bases and J 8 bases, leaving 10 bases between the germline ends. CDR3 protein: CASSLEATGGYTF. In nucleotides, the CDR3 is TGTGCCAGCAGCTTAGAAGCAACAGGAGGCTACACCTTC.

The J gene is TRBJ1-2, the V gene TRBV7-9; D uncertain. The V gene lost 5 bases and the J gene lost 7 bases, with 11 bases spanning the gap. The CDR3 runs to 12 residues. Germline CDR1 and CDR2: SEHNR and FQNEAQ (reference sequence). CDR3 in DNA: TGTGCCAGCAGCAACAGAGAGCCTGGCTACACCTTC. Protein sequence: CASSNREPGYTF.

The rearrangement links TRBV5-4 to TRBJ1-2; D is possibly TRBD1 (5 bases). The CDR3 extends over 17 amino acids. Per germline, CDR1 SGHNT and CDR2 YYREEE (reference sequence). V lost 4 bases and J lost 0, with 19 bases in between. CDR3 nucleotide sequence: TGTGCCAGCAGCCGTACCCTACCGGGGCCCTCTAACTATGGCTACACCTTC. The encoded protein is CASSRTLPGPSNYGYTF.

This clone was observed a handful of times. The CDR3 sequence is CASSTDRGRGEQYF. The DNA for the CDR3 is TGTGCCAGCAGTACGGACAGGGGCCGGGGCGAGCAGTACTTC. The chain has TRBV2 and TRBJ2-7; 9 bases fit TRBD1. This CDR3 is built from 14 residues. CDR1 and CDR2 from the germline V gene are SNHLY and FYNNEI. V was pared by 5 bases and J by 6 bases, with 8 bases of the junction left unmatched.

The V gene is TRBV19, the J gene TRBJ2-2; D possibly matches TRBD1 or TRBD2 (6 bases each). The germline gives CDR1 LNHDA, CDR2 SQIVND (reference sequence). Deletions cut 6 bases from V and 7 bases from J, with 18 bases between. CDR3 length: 15 residues. The DNA for the CDR3 is TGTGCCAGTAGAGAAAGGGGGGCGGGTGGCGGGGAGCTGTTTTTT. Translating gives CASRERGAGGGELFF.

V usage is TRBV9 and J usage is TRBJ2-1; 7 bases line up with TRBD2. After removal of 0 bases from V and 1 base from J, the junction contained 10 bases not matched to a gene. The CDR3 length is 18 residues. In germline, CDR1 is SGDLS, CDR2 YYNGEE. CDR3 in amino acids: CASSVGLGGSGSYNEQFF. The CDR3 bases are TGTGCCAGCAGCGTAGGCCTGGGGGGGAGCGGATCCTACAATGAGCAGTTCTTC.

This clone showed up just once. This specimen includes other DNA sequences encoding the same CDR3. The genes are TRBV5-1 and TRBJ1-6, with a tentative D call TRBD1 (5 bases). The V end was cut by 0 bases, the J end by 4 bases, with 5 bases between. The CDR3 covers 14 residues. Per germline, CDR1 SGHRS and CDR2 YFSETQ. DNA of the CDR3: TGCGCCAGCAGCTTGGGACAGTATAATTCACCCCTCCACTTT. Amino acids: CASSLGQYNSPLHF.

This sequence joins TRBV4-1 and TRBJ1-5; D is perhaps TRBD1 (5 bases). CDR1 and CDR2 (germline): MGHRA, YSYEKL. Trimming shortened V by 6 bases and J by 5 bases, and 17 bases separated the two germline ends. CDR3 size: 15 residues. The CDR3 coding sequence is TGCGCCAGCAGTCCAGGGACGGTGATGTATCAGCCCCAGCATTTT. Translation gives CASSPGTVMYQPQHF.

This clone came up a few times. The DNA for the CDR3 is TGCGCCAGCAGCCAATATCAGAACCCCAGGTCACCCCTCCACTTT. This translates into CASSQYQNPRSPLHF. The rearrangement links TRBV4-1 to TRBJ1-6; D unresolved. Per germline, CDR1 MGHRA and CDR2 YSYEKL. This CDR3 has 15 amino acids. Between the trimmed V and J ends, which lost 2 bases and 10 bases, there was a span of 15 bases.

The chain uses TRBV19 and TRBJ1-5, with a tentative D call TRBD1 (6 bases). CDR1 and CDR2 from the germline V gene are LNHDA and SQIVND (reference sequence). The CDR3 totals 16 residues. Trimming stripped 3 bases from V and 7 bases from J, with 19 bases between. CDR3: CASSITPQGNGQPQHF. CDR3 sequence (DNA): TGTGCCAGTAGTATTACCCCACAGGGTAACGGGCAGCCCCAGCATTTT.

The J gene is TRBJ1-1, the V gene TRBV19, with TRBD1 as a possible D gene (5 bases). This CDR3 contains 15 residues. V was trimmed by 2 bases and J by 4 bases, leaving 14 bases between them. Germline assignment: CDR1 LNHDA and CDR2 SQIVND (reference sequence). CDR3 sequence (DNA): TGTGCCAGTAGTATACGGGCAGGGCACGGCACTGAAGCTTTCTTT. Its translation: CASSIRAGHGTEAFF.

This clone was observed a few times. This chain joins TRBV6-2 or TRBV6-3 and TRBJ2-7, with D perhaps matching TRBD2 (5 bases). The CDR3 length is 12 residues. The ends were cut back, 4 bases at V and 4 bases at J, with 8 bases in the middle. Germline V gene sequence: CDR1 MNHEY, CDR2 SVGEGT. The CDR3 nucleotides read TGTGCCAGCAGTTTGACGGGGTACGAGCAGTACTTC. Translating gives CASSLTGYEQYF.

The CDR3 reads CASSQDPQTSGEQFF. CDR3 bases: TGCGCCAGCAGCCAAGATCCTCAAACTAGCGGCGAGCAGTTCTTC. This chain joins TRBV4-3 and TRBJ2-1; 8 bases fit TRBD2. This CDR3 comprises 15 residues. With 0 bases clipped from V and 10 bases from J, the junction kept 8 bases outside the gene matches. CDR1 LGHNA and CDR2 YSLEER come from the germline V gene.